Sequencing of this T cell receptor beta chain was carried out in a study of blood T cell repertoires in COVID-19. At the level of the study: There were acute and convalescent COVID-19 samples, and they came from the United States, Italy and Spain. The analysed material was cDNA or gDNA that came from T cells, B-cell-depleted T cells, or PBMCs.

Study processing details: Amplification of reference gene primers was used by the study to estimate nucleated cell counts. The repertoire was sequenced with immunoSEQ multiplex PCR; TCRdb's copy has only in-frame clones and lacks some. That table supplies the V and J calls and clone size; D and trimming were determined from the DNA. Here the sample spans about 190,000 clones, roughly 78% being singletons. Trimming removed 6 bases from V and 8 bases from J, with 13 bases in between. Germline loops: CDR1 LNHDA, CDR2 SQIVND (reference sequence). This CDR3 has 12 residues. The table lists this clone with a few counts.

The origin of this receptor is a woman older than 75 with active or convalescent COVID-19. V is TRBV19 and J is TRBJ1-2; D possibly corresponds to TRBD1 (6 bases). Sequencing input: peripheral blood. DNA for the CDR3: TGTGCCAGTAGCTGGCAGGGGAACGGCTACACCTTC. It specifies CASSWQGNGYTF.